The clone carrying this T cell receptor beta chain was detected many times. Its target is unknown. Time point given: newly diagnosed GD, antithyroid drugs for less than 3 months. Preparation of the TCR library used RNA extracted from PBMCs. Into tubes containing EDTA, about 9.6 milliliters of peripheral blood were drawn. HTBI primers from iRepertoire and Arm-PCR of CDR3 regions yielded the TCR beta libraries. Each CDR3 protein is one row after TCRdb ran MiXCR on the multiplex PCR reads. The sample carries 300,000 to 400,000 distinct CDR3 sequences, around a sixth recorded once. The V segment lost 1 base and the J segment 0 bases; nucleotides outside the gene matches: 4. Germline CDR1 reads DFQATT; CDR2 reads SNEGSKA (reference sequence). CDR3 length: 15 amino acids. The data originate from a study of regulatory T cells in long-lasting Graves disease. The study's findings and limits: TRBV28, TRBJ1-2 and TRBJ2-5 were favored in persistent disease.

The source was peripheral blood mononuclear cells (PBMCs), collected at new diagnosis, from a patient treated with antithyroid drugs. The V and J genes are TRBV20-1 and TRBJ2-7; TRBD2 aligns across 9 bases. The sequence came from a female donor with Graves disease. Written as DNA, the CDR3 is TGCAGTGCTAGAGCGTTTAGCGGGAGCTCCTACGAGCAGTACTTC. Translating it yields CSARAFSGSSYEQYF.